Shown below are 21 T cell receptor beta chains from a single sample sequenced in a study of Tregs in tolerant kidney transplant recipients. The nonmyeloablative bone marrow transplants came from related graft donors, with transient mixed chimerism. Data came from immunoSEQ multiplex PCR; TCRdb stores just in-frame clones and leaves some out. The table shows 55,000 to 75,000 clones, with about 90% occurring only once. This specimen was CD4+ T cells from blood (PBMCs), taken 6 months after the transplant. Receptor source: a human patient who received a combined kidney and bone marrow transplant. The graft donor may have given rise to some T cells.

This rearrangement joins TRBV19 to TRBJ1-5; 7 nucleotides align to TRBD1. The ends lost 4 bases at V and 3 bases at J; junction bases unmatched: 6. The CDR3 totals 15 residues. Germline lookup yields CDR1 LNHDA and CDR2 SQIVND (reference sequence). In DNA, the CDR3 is TGTGCCAGTAGTACGCGGGACAGACCCAATCAGCCCCAGCATTTT. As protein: CASSTRDRPNQPQHF.

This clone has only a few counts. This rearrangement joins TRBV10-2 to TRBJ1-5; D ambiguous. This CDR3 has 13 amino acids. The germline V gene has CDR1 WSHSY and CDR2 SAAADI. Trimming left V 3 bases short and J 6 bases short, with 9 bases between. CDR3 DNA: TGCGCCAGCAGTGAAATTCCCCGTCAGCCCCAGCATTTT. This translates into CASSEIPRQPQHF.

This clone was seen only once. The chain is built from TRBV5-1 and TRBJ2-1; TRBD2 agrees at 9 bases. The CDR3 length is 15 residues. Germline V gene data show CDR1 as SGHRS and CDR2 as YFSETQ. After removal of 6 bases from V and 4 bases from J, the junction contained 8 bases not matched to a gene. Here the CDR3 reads CASNLAGQRYNEQFF. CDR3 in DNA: TGCGCCAGCAATCTAGCGGGACAACGGTACAATGAGCAGTTCTTC.

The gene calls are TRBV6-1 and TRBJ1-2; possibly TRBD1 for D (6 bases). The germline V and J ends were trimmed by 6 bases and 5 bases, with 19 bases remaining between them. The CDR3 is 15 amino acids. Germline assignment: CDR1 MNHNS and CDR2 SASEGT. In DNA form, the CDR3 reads TGTGCCAGCAGACGTAGGACAGCGTCTGAGTATGGCTACACCTTC. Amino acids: CASRRRTASEYGYTF.

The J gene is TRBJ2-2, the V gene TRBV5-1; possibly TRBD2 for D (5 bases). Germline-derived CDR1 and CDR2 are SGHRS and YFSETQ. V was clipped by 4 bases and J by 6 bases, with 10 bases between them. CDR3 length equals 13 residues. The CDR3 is CASSGGWAGELFF. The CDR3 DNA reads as TGCGCCAGCAGCGGCGGGTGGGCCGGGGAGCTGTTTTTT. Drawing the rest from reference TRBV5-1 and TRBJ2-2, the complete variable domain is KAGVTQTPRYLIKTRGQQVTLSCSPISGHRSVSWYQQTPGQGLQFLFEYFSETQRNKGNFPGRFSGRQFSNSRSEMNVSTLELGDSALYLCASSGGWAGELFFGEGSRLTVL.

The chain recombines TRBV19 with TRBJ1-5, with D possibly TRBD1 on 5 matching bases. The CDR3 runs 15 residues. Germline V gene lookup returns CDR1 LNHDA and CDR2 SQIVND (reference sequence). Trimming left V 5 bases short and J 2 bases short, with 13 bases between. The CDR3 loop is CASSGLTAGNQPQHF. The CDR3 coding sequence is TGTGCCAGTAGTGGTTTGACAGCAGGCAATCAGCCCCAGCATTTT. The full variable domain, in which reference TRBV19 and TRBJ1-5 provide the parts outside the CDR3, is DGGITQSPKYLFRKEGQNVTLSCEQNLNHDAMYWYRQDPGQGLRLIYYSQIVNDFQKGDIAEGYSVSREKKESFPLTVTSAQKNPTAFYLCASSGLTAGNQPQHFGDGTRLSIL.

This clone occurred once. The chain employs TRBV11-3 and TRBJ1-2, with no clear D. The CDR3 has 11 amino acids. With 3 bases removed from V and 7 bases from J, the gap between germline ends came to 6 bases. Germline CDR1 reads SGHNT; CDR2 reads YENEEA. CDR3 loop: CASSFGFGYTF. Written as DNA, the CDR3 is TGTGCCAGCAGCTTCGGGTTTGGCTACACCTTC.

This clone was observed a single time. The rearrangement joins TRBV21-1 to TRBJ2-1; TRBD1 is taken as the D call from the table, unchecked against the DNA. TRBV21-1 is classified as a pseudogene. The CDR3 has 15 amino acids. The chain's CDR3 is CASRFAGGMNNEQFF. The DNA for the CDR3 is TGTGCCAGCAGATTTGCAGGGGGCATGAACAATGAGCAGTTCTTC.

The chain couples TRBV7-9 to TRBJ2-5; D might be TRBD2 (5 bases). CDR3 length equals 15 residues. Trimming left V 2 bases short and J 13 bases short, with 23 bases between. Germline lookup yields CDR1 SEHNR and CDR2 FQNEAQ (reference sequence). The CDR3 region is CASSLTVVEVLILYF. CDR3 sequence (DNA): TGTGCCAGCAGCTTAACGGTCGTGGAGGTCCTGATACTGTACTTC.

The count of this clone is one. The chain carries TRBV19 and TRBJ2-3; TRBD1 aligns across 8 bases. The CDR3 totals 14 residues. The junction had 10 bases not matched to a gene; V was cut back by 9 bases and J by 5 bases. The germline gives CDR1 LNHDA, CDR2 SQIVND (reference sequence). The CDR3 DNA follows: TGTGCCAGCAGGGGGCGGACCGGGGGAGATACGCAGTATTTT. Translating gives CASRGRTGGDTQYF.

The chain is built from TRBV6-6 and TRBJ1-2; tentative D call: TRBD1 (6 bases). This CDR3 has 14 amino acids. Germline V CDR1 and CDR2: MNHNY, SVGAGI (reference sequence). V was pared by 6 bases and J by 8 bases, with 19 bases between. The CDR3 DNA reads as TGTGCCAGCAGCCGAATGATCACAGGGAGCGGCTACACCTTC. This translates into CASSRMITGSGYTF.

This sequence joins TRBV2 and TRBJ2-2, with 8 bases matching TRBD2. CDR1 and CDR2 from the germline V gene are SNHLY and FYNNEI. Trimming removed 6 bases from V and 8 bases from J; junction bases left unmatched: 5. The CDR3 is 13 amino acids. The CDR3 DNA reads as TGTGCCAGCAGAGGGACTAGGGAAGGGGAGCTGTTTTTT. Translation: CASRGTREGELFF.

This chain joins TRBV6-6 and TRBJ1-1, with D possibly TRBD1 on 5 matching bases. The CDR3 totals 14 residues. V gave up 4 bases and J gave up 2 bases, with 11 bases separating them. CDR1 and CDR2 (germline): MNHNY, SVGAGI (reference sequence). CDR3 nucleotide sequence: TGTGCCAGCAGTTTCCTGACAGAAAACACTGAAGCTTTCTTT. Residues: CASSFLTENTEAFF.

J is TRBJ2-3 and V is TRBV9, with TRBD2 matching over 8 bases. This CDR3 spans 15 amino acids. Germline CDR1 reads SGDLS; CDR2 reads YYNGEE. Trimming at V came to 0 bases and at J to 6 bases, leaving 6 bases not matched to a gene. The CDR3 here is CASSVAKEREDTQYF. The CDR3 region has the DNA TGTGCCAGCAGCGTAGCTAAGGAGCGGGAGGATACGCAGTATTTT.

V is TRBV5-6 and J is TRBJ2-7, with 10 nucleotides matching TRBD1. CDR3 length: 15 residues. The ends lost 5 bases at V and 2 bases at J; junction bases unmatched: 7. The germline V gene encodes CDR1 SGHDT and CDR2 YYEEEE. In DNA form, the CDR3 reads TGTGCCAGCAGTTTCGCCGGGACAGGGGCCTACGAGCAGTACTTC. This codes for CASSFAGTGAYEQYF.

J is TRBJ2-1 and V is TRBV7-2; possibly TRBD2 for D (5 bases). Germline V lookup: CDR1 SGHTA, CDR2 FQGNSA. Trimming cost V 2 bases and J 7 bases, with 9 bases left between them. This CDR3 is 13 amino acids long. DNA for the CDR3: TGTGCCAGCAGCTTATTAGGCGGGAATGAGCAGTTCTTC. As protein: CASSLLGGNEQFF.

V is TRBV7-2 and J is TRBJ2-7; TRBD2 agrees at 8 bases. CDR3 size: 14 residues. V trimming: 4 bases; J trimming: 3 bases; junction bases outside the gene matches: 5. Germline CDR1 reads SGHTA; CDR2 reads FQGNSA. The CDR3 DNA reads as TGTGCCAGCAGCTCCCAGCGGGGGCTCTACGAGCAGTACTTC. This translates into CASSSQRGLYEQYF.

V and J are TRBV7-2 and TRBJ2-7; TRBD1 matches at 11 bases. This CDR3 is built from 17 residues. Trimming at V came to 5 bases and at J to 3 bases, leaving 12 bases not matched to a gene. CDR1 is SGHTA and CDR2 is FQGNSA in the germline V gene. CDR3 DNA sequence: TGTGCCAGCAGCCGGGACAGGGGGGTTGAGGGTCTCTACGAGCAGTACTTC. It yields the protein CASSRDRGVEGLYEQYF.

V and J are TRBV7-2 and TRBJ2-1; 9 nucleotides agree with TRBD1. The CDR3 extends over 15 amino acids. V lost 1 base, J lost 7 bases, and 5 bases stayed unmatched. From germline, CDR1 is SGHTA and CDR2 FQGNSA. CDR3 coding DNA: TGTGCCAGCAGCTTAGGGGACAGGGACGGGAATGAGCAGTTCTTC. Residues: CASSLGDRDGNEQFF.

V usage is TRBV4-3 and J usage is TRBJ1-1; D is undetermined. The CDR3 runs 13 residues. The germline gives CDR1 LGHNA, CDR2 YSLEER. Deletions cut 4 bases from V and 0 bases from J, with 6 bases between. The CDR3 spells CASSRAMNTEAFF. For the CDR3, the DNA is TGCGCCAGCAGCCGGGCCATGAACACTGAAGCTTTCTTT.

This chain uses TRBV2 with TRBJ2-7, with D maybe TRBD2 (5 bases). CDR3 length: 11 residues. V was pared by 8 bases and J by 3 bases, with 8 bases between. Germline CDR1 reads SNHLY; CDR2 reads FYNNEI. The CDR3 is CASRGNYEQYF. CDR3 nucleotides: TGTGCCAGCCGGGGAAACTACGAGCAGTACTTC.